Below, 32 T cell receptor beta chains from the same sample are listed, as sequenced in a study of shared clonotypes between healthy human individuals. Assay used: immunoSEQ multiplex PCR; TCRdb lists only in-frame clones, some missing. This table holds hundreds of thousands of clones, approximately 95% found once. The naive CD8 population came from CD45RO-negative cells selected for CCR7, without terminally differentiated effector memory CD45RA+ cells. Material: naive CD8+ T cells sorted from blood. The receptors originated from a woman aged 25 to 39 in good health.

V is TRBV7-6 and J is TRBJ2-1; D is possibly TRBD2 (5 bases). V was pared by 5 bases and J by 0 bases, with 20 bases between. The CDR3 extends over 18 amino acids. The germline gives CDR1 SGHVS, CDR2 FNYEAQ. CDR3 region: CASSKRGRSSSSYNEQFF. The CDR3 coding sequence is TGTGCCAGCAGCAAACGGGGTCGGAGTTCTAGCTCCTACAATGAGCAGTTCTTC.

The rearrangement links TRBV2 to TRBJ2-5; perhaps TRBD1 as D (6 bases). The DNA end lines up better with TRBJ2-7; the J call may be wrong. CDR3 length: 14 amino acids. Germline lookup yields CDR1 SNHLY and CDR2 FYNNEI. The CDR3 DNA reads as TGTGCCTCCATTCCCGGACAGCTCTCCTACGAGCAGTACTTC. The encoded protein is CASIPGQLSYEQYF.

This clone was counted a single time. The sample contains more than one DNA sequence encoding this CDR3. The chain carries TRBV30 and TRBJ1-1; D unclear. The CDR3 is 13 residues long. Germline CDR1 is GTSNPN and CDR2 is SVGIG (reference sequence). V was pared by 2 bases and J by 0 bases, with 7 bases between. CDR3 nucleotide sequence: TGTGCCTGGAGTTGGGGTTTGAACACTGAAGCTTTCTTT. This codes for CAWSWGLNTEAFF. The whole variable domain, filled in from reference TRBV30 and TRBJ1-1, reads SQTIHQWPATLVQPVGSPLSLECTVEGTSNPNLYWYRQAAGRGLQLLFYSVGIGQISSEVPQNLSASRPQDRQFILSSKKLLLSDSGFYLCAWSWGLNTEAFFGQGTRLTVV.

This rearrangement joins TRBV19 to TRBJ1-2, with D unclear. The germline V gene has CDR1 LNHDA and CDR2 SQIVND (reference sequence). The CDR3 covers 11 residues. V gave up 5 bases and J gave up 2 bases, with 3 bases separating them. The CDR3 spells CASSVNYGYTF. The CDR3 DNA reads TGTGCCAGTAGTGTCAACTATGGCTACACCTTC.

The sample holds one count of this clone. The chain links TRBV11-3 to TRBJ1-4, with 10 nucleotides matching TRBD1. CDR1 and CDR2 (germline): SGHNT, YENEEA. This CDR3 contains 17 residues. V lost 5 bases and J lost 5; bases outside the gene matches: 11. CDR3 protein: CASSPRQGAPGNEKLFF. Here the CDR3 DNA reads TGTGCCAGCAGCCCTCGACAGGGGGCCCCGGGGAATGAAAAACTGTTTTTT.

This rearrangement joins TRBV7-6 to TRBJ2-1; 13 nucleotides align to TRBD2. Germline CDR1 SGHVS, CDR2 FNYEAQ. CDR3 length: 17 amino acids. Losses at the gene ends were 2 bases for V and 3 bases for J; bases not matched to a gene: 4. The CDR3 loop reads CASSLRTSGSIYNEQFF. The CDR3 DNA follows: TGTGCCAGCAGCTTAAGGACTAGCGGGAGTATCTACAATGAGCAGTTCTTC.

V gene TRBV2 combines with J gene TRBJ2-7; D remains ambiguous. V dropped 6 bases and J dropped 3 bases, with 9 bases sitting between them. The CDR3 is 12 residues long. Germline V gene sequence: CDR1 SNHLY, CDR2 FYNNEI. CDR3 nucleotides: TGTGCCAGCAGCGCAACGTACTACGAGCAGTACTTC. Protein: CASSATYYEQYF.

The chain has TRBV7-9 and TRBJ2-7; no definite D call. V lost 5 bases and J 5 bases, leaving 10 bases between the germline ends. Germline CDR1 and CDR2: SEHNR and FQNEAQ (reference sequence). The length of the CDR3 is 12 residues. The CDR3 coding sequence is TGTGCCAGCAGCCCGTCCAGTCACGAGCAGTACTTC. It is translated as CASSPSSHEQYF.

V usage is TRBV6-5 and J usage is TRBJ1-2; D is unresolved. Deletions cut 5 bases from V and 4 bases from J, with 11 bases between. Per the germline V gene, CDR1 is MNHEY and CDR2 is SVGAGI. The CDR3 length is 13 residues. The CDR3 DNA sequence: TGTGCCAGCAGTATCTCGGGTGGCTATGGCTACACCTTC. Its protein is CASSISGGYGYTF.

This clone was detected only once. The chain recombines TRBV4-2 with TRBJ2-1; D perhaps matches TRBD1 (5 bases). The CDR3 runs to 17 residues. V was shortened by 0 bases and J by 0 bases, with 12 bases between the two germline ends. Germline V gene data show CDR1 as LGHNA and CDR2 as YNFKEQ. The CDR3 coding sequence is TGTGCCAGCAGCCAAGATGGGGCGTCGAGCTCCTACAATGAGCAGTTCTTC. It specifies CASSQDGASSSYNEQFF.

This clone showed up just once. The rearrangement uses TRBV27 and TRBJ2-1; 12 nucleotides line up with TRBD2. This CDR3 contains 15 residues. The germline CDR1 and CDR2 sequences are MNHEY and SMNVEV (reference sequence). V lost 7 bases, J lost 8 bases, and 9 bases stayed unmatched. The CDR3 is CASTGLAGSAYEQFF. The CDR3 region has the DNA TGTGCCAGCACCGGACTAGCGGGGAGTGCCTATGAGCAGTTCTTC.

The CDR3 protein is CASSEYGNQPQHF. CDR3 sequence (DNA): TGTGCCAGCAGCGAATATGGCAATCAGCCCCAGCATTTT. J is TRBJ1-5 and V is TRBV27; no clear D. The V and J ends lost 6 bases and 2 bases respectively, with 8 bases between them. This CDR3 has 13 amino acids. The germline V gene encodes CDR1 MNHEY and CDR2 SMNVEV (reference sequence).

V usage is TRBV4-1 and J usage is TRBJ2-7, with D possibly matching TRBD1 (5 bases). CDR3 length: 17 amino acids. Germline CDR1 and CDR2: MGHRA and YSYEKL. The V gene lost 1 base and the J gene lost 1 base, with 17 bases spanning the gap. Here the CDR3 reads CASSQGSEGYRSYEQYF. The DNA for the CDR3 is TGCGCCAGCAGCCAAGGGTCTGAAGGGTACAGGTCCTACGAGCAGTACTTC.

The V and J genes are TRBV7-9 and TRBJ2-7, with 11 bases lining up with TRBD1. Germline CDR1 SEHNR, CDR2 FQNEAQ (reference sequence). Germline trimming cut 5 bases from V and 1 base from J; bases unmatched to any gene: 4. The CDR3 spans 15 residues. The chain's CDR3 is CASSPGQGVSYEQYF. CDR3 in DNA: TGTGCCAGCAGCCCGGGACAGGGGGTTTCCTACGAGCAGTACTTC. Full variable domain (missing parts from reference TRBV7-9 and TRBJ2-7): DTGVSQNPRHKITKRGQNVTFRCDPISEHNRLYWYRQTLGQGPEFLTYFQNEAQLEKSRLLSDRFSAERPKGSFSTLEIQRTEQGDSAMYLCASSPGQGVSYEQYFGPGTRLTVT.

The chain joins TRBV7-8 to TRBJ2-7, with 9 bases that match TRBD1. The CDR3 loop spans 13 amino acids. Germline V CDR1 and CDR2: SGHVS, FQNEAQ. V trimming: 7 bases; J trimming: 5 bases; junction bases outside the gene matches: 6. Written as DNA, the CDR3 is TGTGCCAGCACCGGGACAGGGTTTAACGAGCAGTACTTC. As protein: CASTGTGFNEQYF.

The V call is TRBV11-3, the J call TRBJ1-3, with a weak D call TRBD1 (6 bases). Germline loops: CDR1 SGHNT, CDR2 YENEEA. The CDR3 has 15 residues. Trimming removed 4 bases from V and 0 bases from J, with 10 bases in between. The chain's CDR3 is CASSSGQSSGNTIYF. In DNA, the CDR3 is TGTGCCAGCAGCTCCGGACAGAGCTCTGGAAACACCATATATTTT. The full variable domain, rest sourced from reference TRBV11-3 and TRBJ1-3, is EAGVVQSPRYKIIEKKQPVAFWCNPISGHNTLYWYLQNLGQGPELLIRYENEEAVDDSQLPKDRFSAERLKGVDSTLKIQPAELGDSAVYLCASSSGQSSGNTIYFGEGSWLTVV.

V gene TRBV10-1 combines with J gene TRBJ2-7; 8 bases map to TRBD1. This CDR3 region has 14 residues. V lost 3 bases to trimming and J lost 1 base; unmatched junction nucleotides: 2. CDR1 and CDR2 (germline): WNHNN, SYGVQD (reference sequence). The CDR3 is CASSDTGGSYEQYF. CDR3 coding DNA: TGCGCCAGCAGTGATACAGGGGGGTCCTACGAGCAGTACTTC.

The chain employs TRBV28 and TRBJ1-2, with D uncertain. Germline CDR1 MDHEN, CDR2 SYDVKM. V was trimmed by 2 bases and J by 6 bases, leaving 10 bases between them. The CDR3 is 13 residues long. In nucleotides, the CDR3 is TGTGCCAGCAGTTTAAGGCTTCTGGATGGCTACACCTTC. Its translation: CASSLRLLDGYTF.

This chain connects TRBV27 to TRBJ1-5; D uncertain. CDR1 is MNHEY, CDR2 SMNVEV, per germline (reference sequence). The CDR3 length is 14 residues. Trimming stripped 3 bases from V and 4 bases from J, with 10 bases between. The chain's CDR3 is CASSFRTGNQPQHF. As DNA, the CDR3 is TGTGCCAGCAGTTTTAGAACGGGGAATCAGCCCCAGCATTTT.

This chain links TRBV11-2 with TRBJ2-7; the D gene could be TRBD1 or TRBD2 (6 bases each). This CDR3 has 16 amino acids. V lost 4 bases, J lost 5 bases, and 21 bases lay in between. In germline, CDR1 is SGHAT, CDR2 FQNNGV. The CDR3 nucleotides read TGTGCCAGCAGCTCCACCGGTCGGGGGCGCGTCCACGAGCAGTACTTC. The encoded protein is CASSSTGRGRVHEQYF.

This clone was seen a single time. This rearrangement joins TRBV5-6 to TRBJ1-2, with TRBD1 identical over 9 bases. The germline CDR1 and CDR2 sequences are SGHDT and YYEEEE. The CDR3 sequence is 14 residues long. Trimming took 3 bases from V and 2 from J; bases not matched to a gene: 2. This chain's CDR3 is CASSSGTGNYGYTF. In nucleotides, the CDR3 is TGTGCCAGCAGCTCAGGGACAGGGAACTATGGCTACACCTTC.

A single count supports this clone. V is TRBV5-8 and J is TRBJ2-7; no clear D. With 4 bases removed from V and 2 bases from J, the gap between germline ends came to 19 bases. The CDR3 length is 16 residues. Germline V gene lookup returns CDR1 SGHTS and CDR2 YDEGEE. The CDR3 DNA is TGTGCCAGCAGCCCCCCGTTTCGAACAGCAACCTACGAGCAGTACTTC. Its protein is CASSPPFRTATYEQYF.

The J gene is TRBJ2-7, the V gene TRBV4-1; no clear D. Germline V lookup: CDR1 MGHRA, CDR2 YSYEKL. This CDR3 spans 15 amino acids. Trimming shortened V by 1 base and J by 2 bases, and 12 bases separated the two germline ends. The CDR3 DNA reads TGCGCCAGCAGCCAAGCCCTTGGTAGGGCCTACGAGCAGTACTTC. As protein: CASSQALGRAYEQYF.

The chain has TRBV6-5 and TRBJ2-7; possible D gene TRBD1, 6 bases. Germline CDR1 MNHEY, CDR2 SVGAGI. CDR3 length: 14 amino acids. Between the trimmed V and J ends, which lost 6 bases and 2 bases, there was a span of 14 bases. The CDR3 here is CASRPMTGAYEQYF. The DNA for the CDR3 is TGTGCCAGCAGACCGATGACAGGAGCCTACGAGCAGTACTTC.

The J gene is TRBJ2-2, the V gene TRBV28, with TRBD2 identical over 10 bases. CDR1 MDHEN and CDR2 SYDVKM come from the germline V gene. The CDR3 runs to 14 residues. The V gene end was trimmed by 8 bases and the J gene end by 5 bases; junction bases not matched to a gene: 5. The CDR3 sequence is CASVLAGGTGELFF. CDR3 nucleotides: TGTGCCAGCGTTTTAGCGGGAGGAACCGGGGAGCTGTTTTTT.

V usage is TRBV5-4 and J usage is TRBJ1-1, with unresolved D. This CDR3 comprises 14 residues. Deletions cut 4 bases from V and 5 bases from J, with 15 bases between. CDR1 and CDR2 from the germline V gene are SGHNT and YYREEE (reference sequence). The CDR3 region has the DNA TGTGCCAGCAGCCCTGGGTGGAGAGGAACTGAAGCTTTCTTT. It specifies CASSPGWRGTEAFF.

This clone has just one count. Written as DNA, the CDR3 is TGTGCCAGTAGTCGAGGACAGGGGGTTGAGCAGTTCTTC. Residues: CASSRGQGVEQFF. The V and J genes are TRBV19 and TRBJ2-1; the match to TRBD1 covers 10 bases. V shed 5 bases and J 9 bases; nucleotides not matched to a gene: 4. Germline-derived CDR1 and CDR2 are LNHDA and SQIVND (reference sequence). CDR3 length: 13 amino acids.

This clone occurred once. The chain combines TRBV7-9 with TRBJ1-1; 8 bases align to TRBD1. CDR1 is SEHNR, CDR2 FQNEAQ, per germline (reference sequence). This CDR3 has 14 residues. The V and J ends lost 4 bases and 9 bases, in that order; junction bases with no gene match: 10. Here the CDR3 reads CASSYGVTGGKAFF. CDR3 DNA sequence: TGTGCCAGCAGCTACGGGGTCACAGGGGGGAAAGCTTTCTTT. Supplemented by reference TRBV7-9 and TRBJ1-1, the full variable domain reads DTGVSQNPRHKITKRGQNVTFRCDPISEHNRLYWYRQTLGQGPEFLTYFQNEAQLEKSRLLSDRFSAERPKGSFSTLEIQRTEQGDSAMYLCASSYGVTGGKAFFGQGTRLTVV.

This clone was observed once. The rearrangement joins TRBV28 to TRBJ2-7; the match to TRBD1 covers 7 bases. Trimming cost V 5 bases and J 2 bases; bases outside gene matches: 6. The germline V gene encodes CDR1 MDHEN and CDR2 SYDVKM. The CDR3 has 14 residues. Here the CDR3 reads CASSGTAYPYEQYF. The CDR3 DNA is TGTGCCAGCAGTGGGACAGCCTACCCCTACGAGCAGTACTTC.

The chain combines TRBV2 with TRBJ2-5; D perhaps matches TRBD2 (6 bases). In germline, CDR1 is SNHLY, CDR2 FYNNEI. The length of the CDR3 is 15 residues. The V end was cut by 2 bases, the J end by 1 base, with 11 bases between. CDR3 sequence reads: CASSELTGVQETQYF. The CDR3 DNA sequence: TGTGCCAGCAGTGAATTAACGGGAGTCCAAGAGACCCAGTACTTC. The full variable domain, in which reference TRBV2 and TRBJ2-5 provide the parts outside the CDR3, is EPEVTQTPSHQVTQMGQEVILRCVPISNHLYFYWYRQILGQKVEFLVSFYNNEISEKSEIFDDQFSVERPDGSNFTLKIRSTKLEDSAMYFCASSELTGVQETQYFGPGTRLLVL.

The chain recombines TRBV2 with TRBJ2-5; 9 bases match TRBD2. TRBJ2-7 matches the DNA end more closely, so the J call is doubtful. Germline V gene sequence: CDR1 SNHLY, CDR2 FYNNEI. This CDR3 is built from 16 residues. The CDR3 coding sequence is TGTGCCAGCAGTGGGCCCATAGCGGGAGCCCCCTACGAGCAGTACTTC. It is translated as CASSGPIAGAPYEQYF.

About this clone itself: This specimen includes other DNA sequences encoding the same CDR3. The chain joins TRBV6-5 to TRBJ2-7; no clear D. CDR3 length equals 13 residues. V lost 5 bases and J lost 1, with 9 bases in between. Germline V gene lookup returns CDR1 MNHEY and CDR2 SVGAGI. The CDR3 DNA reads TGTGCCAGCAGTCCCGGGCAATCCTACGAGCAGTACTTC. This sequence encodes CASSPGQSYEQYF.